What follows are 18 T cell receptor beta chains derived from one specimen sequenced in a study of T cells after somatic rescue of genetic block (dated by TCRdb to the early 2020s). Libraries were built with the immunoSEQ multiplex PCR assay. TCRdb carries this immuneACCESS record with in-frame sequences only. Its versions omit some clonotypes, under half of them owing to an unresolved V gene in the studies checked, with the rest unexplained. The sample table shows tens of thousands of clones, and 95% to 96% are seen once. The top ten constitute roughly 0.077% of the sample. Sequencing was carried out using peripheral blood mononuclear cells (PBMCs). All receptors come from a child under two years old.

Here the CDR3 DNA reads TGTGCCAGTAGGCGCGGATCCTCAGAGACCCAGTACTTC. This translates into CASRRGSSETQYF. The chain recombines TRBV19 with TRBJ2-5, with no clear D. Per germline, CDR1 LNHDA and CDR2 SQIVND (reference sequence). The CDR3 is 13 residues long. Between the trimmed V and J ends, which lost 6 bases and 4 bases, there was a span of 12 bases.

This chain links TRBV4-2 with TRBJ2-7; TRBD2 matches at 11 bases. Unmatched junction bases numbered 9, after V lost 4 bases and J lost 4 bases. CDR1 is LGHNA and CDR2 is YNFKEQ in the germline V gene. The CDR3 is 16 amino acids. This CDR3 is CASSRIQTSGIYEQYF. DNA for the CDR3: TGTGCCAGCAGCCGAATCCAGACTAGCGGGATATACGAGCAGTACTTC.

The chain recombines TRBV10-3 with TRBJ2-2; 12 nucleotides match TRBD2. Germline V lookup: CDR1 ENHRY, CDR2 SYGVKD. The CDR3 is 16 amino acids. Losses at the gene ends were 4 bases for V and 9 bases for J; bases not matched to a gene: 9. The CDR3 region has the DNA TGTGCCATCAGTGTCCGGCTAGCGGGAGGGCCAAGGGAGCTGTTTTTT. Translated, it gives CAISVRLAGGPRELFF.

The rearrangement uses TRBV2 and TRBJ2-7, with 10 bases aligning to TRBD2. Trimming removed 5 bases from V and 1 base from J; junction bases left unmatched: 8. The CDR3 loop spans 16 amino acids. CDR1 is SNHLY, CDR2 FYNNEI, per germline. CDR3 DNA sequence: TGTGCCAGCAGTACCTTCGGGACTAGCGATTCCTACGAGCAGTACTTC. It codes for CASSTFGTSDSYEQYF.

This chain links TRBV5-1 with TRBJ2-5, with a tentative D call TRBD2 (6 bases). Deletions cut 3 bases from V and 0 bases from J, with 15 bases between. The CDR3 spans 16 residues. Per germline, CDR1 SGHRS and CDR2 YFSETQ. CDR3: CASSSTGGGYQETQYF. CDR3 nucleotide sequence: TGCGCCAGCAGCTCCACCGGTGGGGGGTACCAAGAGACCCAGTACTTC.

This clone turned up a few times. Other DNA variants within this sample encode the same CDR3. This chain joins TRBV20-1 and TRBJ1-2; D is ambiguous. CDR3 length: 8 amino acids. Germline V gives CDR1 DFQATT, CDR2 SNEGSKA (reference sequence). With 3 bases removed from V and 7 bases from J, the gap between germline ends came to 0 bases. CDR3 nucleotides: TGCAGTGCTAGTGGCTACACCTTC. It is translated as CSASGYTF.

The chain employs TRBV11-3 and TRBJ2-1; D call uncertain. The V gene's germline CDR1 is SGHNT and CDR2 YENEEA. This CDR3 is 15 amino acids long. V was cut by 0 bases and J by 3 bases, with 9 bases left in between. The CDR3 DNA follows: TGTGCCAGCAGCTTAGATCGCAGTCGCTACAATGAGCAGTTCTTC. This encodes CASSLDRSRYNEQFF.

The DNA for the CDR3 is TGTGCCAGCAGCTATCGACAGACTGGAAACACCATATATTTT. Protein sequence: CASSYRQTGNTIYF. V usage is TRBV11-3 and J usage is TRBJ1-3, with D tentatively TRBD1 (5 bases). V lost 4 bases and J lost 2, with 9 bases in between. The CDR3 has 14 amino acids. The germline V gene has CDR1 SGHNT and CDR2 YENEEA.

The chain has TRBV6-5 and TRBJ1-5, with D hard to call. The CDR3 contains 15 residues. Germline loops: CDR1 MNHEY, CDR2 SVGAGI. The V and J ends lost 3 bases and 0 bases respectively, with 9 bases between them. CDR3 DNA sequence: TGTGCCAGCAGTTATCCCTCTTATAGCAATCAGCCCCAGCATTTT. Amino acid sequence: CASSYPSYSNQPQHF.

The V and J genes are TRBV11-2 and TRBJ2-7; unclear D gene. Trimming cost V 7 bases and J 5 bases, with 9 bases left between them. CDR1 and CDR2 from the germline V gene are SGHAT and FQNNGV. CDR3 length: 11 residues. CDR3 nucleotide sequence: TGTGCCAGCACTACTTCAAACGAGCAGTACTTC. It specifies CASTTSNEQYF.

This chain connects TRBV19 to TRBJ1-5, with a possible D match to TRBD1 (5 bases). Germline V gene data show CDR1 as LNHDA and CDR2 as SQIVND (reference sequence). The CDR3 totals 17 residues. V was trimmed by 1 base and J by 0 bases, leaving 13 bases between them. The CDR3 is CASSIVGGTYSNQPQHF. The CDR3 DNA reads TGTGCCAGTAGTATAGTTGGGGGGACCTATAGCAATCAGCCCCAGCATTTT.

The chain uses TRBV5-6 and TRBJ2-7; 8 bases are shared with TRBD1. Germline V gene data show CDR1 as SGHDT and CDR2 as YYEEEE. Germline trimming cut 2 bases from V and 3 bases from J; bases unmatched to any gene: 4. The CDR3 consists of 14 residues. In DNA form, the CDR3 reads TGTGCCAGCAGCTTTTACAGGGGGAGCTACGAGCAGTACTTC. As protein: CASSFYRGSYEQYF. Using reference TRBV5-6 and TRBJ2-7 for the parts outside the CDR3, the full variable domain is DAGVTQSPTHLIKTRGQQVTLRCSPKSGHDTVSWYQQALGQGPQFIFQYYEEEERQRGNFPDRFSGHQFPNYSSELNVNALLLGDSALYLCASSFYRGSYEQYFGPGTRLTVT.

The V gene is TRBV19, the J gene TRBJ1-2; no firm D call. The V gene's germline CDR1 is LNHDA and CDR2 SQIVND (reference sequence). CDR3 length: 16 residues. Deletions cut 5 bases from V and 4 bases from J, with 20 bases between. The CDR3: CASSLPHGLSSYGYTF. The CDR3 DNA reads as TGTGCCAGTAGTCTCCCCCACGGACTCAGTTCCTATGGCTACACCTTC.

The chain carries TRBV6-9 and TRBJ2-7; the match to TRBD2 covers 8 bases. Trimming removed 7 bases from V and 7 bases from J; junction bases left unmatched: 6. The CDR3 contains 12 residues. Germline CDR1 MNHGY, CDR2 SVAAGI. CDR3 nucleotides: TGTGCCAGCACGGGAGGGCCGGAGGAGCAGTACTTC. Its translation is CASTGGPEEQYF.

The chain is built from TRBV27 and TRBJ2-5, with D perhaps TRBD1 or TRBD2 (5 bases each). The germline CDR1 and CDR2 sequences are MNHEY and SMNVEV (reference sequence). This CDR3 is 13 amino acids long. Trimming removed 7 bases from V and 5 bases from J, with 14 bases in between. The CDR3 region is CASTKGTVETQYF. The CDR3 nucleotides are TGTGCCAGCACTAAAGGGACGGTGGAGACCCAGTACTTC.

The chain links TRBV5-1 to TRBJ2-1, with TRBD1 identical over 10 bases. The ends lost 4 bases at V and 2 bases at J; junction bases unmatched: 6. Per the germline V gene, CDR1 is SGHRS and CDR2 is YFSETQ. The CDR3 contains 16 residues. The CDR3 nucleotides are TGCGCCAGCAGCCCGGGACAGGGGAGGACCTACAATGAGCAGTTCTTC. This sequence encodes CASSPGQGRTYNEQFF.

The V gene is TRBV21-1, the J gene TRBJ1-5; the DNA was not used to check the table's D call, TRBD1. TRBV21-1 is shown as a pseudogene. This CDR3 comprises 16 residues. CDR3 in DNA: TGTGCCAGCAGCACAAAGCAACCCCGACAAAATCAGCCCCAGCATTTT. It yields the protein CASSTKQPRQNQPQHF.

A word on this clone: Other DNA sequences in the sample encode the same CDR3. CDR3 sequence (DNA): TGCGCCAGCAGCTTGGGGGGCGGGGAGACCCAGTACTTC. The encoded protein is CASSLGGGETQYF. This sequence joins TRBV5-1 and TRBJ2-5, with D perhaps given as TRBD1 or TRBD2 (5 bases each). Trimming shortened V by 0 bases and J by 5 bases, and 8 bases separated the two germline ends. CDR1 is SGHRS and CDR2 is YFSETQ in the germline V gene. This CDR3 region has 13 residues.